The 2 T cell receptor beta chains below were found in one sample sequenced in a study of blood T cell repertoires in COVID-19. Only in-frame clones appear in the TCRdb table, and some are missing; sequencing was by immunoSEQ multiplex PCR. Altogether 250,000 to 350,000 clones are present, roughly 90% being singletons, with the ten largest covering approximately 9%. Sequenced sample: PBMCs or T cells enriched from blood (not recorded which). These receptor sequences come from a woman aged 18-30 years who had recovered from COVID-19.

The chain links TRBV11-2 to TRBJ2-1; the D gene is possibly TRBD2 (6 bases). Trimming cost V 5 bases and J 3 bases, with 20 bases left between them. CDR1 is SGHAT and CDR2 is FQNNGV in the germline V gene. CDR3 length equals 17 residues. The CDR3 loop is CASSRVVGAGIYNEQFF. DNA of the CDR3: TGTGCCAGCAGCCGGGTGGTTGGGGCGGGGATCTACAATGAGCAGTTCTTC.

The genes are TRBV5-1 and TRBJ2-3, with D maybe TRBD2 (6 bases). Germline assignment: CDR1 SGHRS and CDR2 YFSETQ. The V end lost 7 bases, the J end lost 0 bases, and 15 bases lay between the germline ends. The CDR3 is 15 amino acids. The CDR3 loop is CASCRTGRSTDTQYF. The CDR3 DNA follows: TGCGCCAGCTGCCGAACCGGGAGAAGCACAGATACGCAGTATTTT.